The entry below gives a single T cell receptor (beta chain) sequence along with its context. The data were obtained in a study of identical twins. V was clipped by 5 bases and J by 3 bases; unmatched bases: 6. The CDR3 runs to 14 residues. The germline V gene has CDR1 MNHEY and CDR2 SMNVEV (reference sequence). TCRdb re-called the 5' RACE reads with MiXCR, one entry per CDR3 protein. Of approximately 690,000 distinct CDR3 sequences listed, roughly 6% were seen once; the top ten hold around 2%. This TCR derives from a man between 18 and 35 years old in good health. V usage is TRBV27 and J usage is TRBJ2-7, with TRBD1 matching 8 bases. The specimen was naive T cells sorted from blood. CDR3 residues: CASSPTGVSYEQYV. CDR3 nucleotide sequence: TGTGCCAGCAGTCCGACAGGGGTAAGCTACGAGCAGTACGTC.